Below, 10 T cell receptor beta chains from the same sample are listed, as sequenced in a study of T cell responses to AZD1222 COVID-19 vaccine. Generated by immunoSEQ multiplex PCR, the TCRdb table keeps only in-frame clones and is missing some. The sample lists 100,000 to 110,000 clones, 92% occurring once. The sample was peripheral blood, taken on day 0 of AZD1222 vaccination. These receptor sequences come from an adult in good health.

The chain is built from TRBV6-5 and TRBJ1-6, with TRBD1 matching over 7 bases. After removal of 5 bases from V and 6 bases from J, the junction contained 4 bases not matched to a gene. CDR1 is MNHEY, CDR2 SVGAGI, per germline. CDR3 length equals 14 residues. CDR3 sequence: CASSPRDSNSPLHF. The CDR3 DNA sequence: TGTGCCAGCAGTCCCCGGGACAGTAATTCACCCCTCCACTTT.

The chain combines TRBV19 with TRBJ1-2; 9 bases are shared with TRBD1. After removal of 3 bases from V and 3 bases from J, the junction contained 5 bases not matched to a gene. This CDR3 spans 15 amino acids. Per germline, CDR1 LNHDA and CDR2 SQIVND (reference sequence). The CDR3 DNA reads TGTGCCAGTAGTATCCTGGACAGGGGAGACTATGGCTACACCTTC. It yields the protein CASSILDRGDYGYTF.

The chain couples TRBV20-1 to TRBJ1-5, with unresolved D. Trimming left V 3 bases short and J 0 bases short, with 18 bases between. The CDR3 runs to 17 residues. CDR1 is DFQATT, CDR2 SNEGSKA, per germline (reference sequence). CDR3 residues: CSASPATIPDSNQPQHF. The CDR3 nucleotides read TGCAGTGCTAGTCCGGCGACGATCCCGGATAGCAATCAGCCCCAGCATTTT.

The chain uses TRBV6-5 and TRBJ2-1; 10 nucleotides line up with TRBD1. Germline V gene data show CDR1 as MNHEY and CDR2 as SVGAGI. Unmatched junction bases numbered 2, after V lost 7 bases and J lost 8 bases. The CDR3 totals 12 residues. CDR3 sequence: CASTGTGDEQFF. The DNA for the CDR3 is TGTGCCAGCACTGGGACAGGGGATGAGCAGTTCTTC.

About this clone: This specimen includes other DNA sequences encoding the same CDR3. J is TRBJ2-5 and V is TRBV2; 7 bases line up with TRBD1. Looked up from germline, CDR1 is SNHLY and CDR2 is FYNNEI. This CDR3 has 12 residues. V lost 7 bases to trimming and J lost 4 bases; unmatched junction nucleotides: 3. The CDR3 DNA follows: TGTGCCAGCACAGGGACAGTAGAGACCCAGTACTTC. This codes for CASTGTVETQYF. Combining the CDR3 with reference TRBV2 and TRBJ2-5 gives the whole variable domain EPEVTQTPSHQVTQMGQEVILRCVPISNHLYFYWYRQILGQKVEFLVSFYNNEISEKSEIFDDQFSVERPDGSNFTLKIRSTKLEDSAMYFCASTGTVETQYFGPGTRLLVL.

This chain links TRBV10-3 with TRBJ1-1, with TRBD1 as a possible D gene (6 bases). Trimming left V 2 bases short and J 3 bases short, with 10 bases between. The CDR3 covers 14 residues. Germline assignment: CDR1 ENHRY and CDR2 SYGVKD. The DNA of the CDR3 is TGTGCCATCAGTGAGAGGGACACATACACTGAAGCTTTCTTT. Its protein is CAISERDTYTEAFF.

The chain couples TRBV15 to TRBJ1-2; no reliable D call. V lost 1 base, J lost 4 bases, and 13 bases lay in between. The CDR3 runs 15 residues. Germline assignment: CDR1 LNHNV and CDR2 YYDKDF (reference sequence). The CDR3 region is CATSRGEGMRYGYTF. In DNA form, the CDR3 reads TGTGCCACCAGCAGAGGTGAAGGGATGCGCTATGGCTACACCTTC.

The rearrangement links TRBV7-3 to TRBJ1-2; a possible D gene is TRBD1 (5 bases). The CDR3 covers 14 residues. V lost 5 bases and J lost 2, with 12 bases in between. CDR1 and CDR2 (germline): SGHTA, FQGTGA. CDR3 sequence: CASSPGERNYGYTF. Here the CDR3 DNA reads TGTGCCAGCAGCCCGGGGGAAAGGAACTATGGCTACACCTTC.

This chain connects TRBV6-2 or TRBV6-3 to TRBJ2-7; 12 nucleotides align to TRBD2. Germline V gives CDR1 MNHEY, CDR2 SVGEGT. V gave up 5 bases and J gave up 1 base; unmatched junction bases: 12. The CDR3 is made up of 18 amino acids. In DNA, the CDR3 is TGTGCCAGCAGTGGCCAGGAAGGACTAGCGGGACCATCCTACGAGCAGTACTTC. Translation gives CASSGQEGLAGPSYEQYF.

The chain carries TRBV12-3 or TRBV12-4 and TRBJ2-7; TRBD2 aligns across 8 bases. V lost 5 bases and J lost 3; bases outside the gene matches: 3. The CDR3 is made up of 13 amino acids. This chain's CDR3 is CASSRSGSYEQYF. The DNA of the CDR3 is TGTGCCAGCAGTAGAAGCGGGAGCTACGAGCAGTACTTC.